Detailed here is one T cell receptor beta chain. This specimen comes from a study of blood T cell repertoires in COVID-19. About the research overall: From T cells, B-cell-depleted T cells, or PBMCs came the material, which was cDNA or gDNA.

The CDR3 covers 11 residues. V dropped 3 bases and J dropped 1 base, with 4 bases sitting between them. Germline V lookup: CDR1 DFQATT, CDR2 SNEGSKA (reference sequence). Some clones are missing from TCRdb's copy, which holds only in-frame ones; the method was immunoSEQ multiplex PCR. Of hundreds of thousands of clones in the sample, about 87% were seen once. The V gene is TRBV20-1, the J gene TRBJ2-7, with D uncertain. Input material: PBMCs or T cells enriched from blood (not recorded which). The receptor comes from a woman between 45 and 60 years old who had recovered from COVID-19. CDR3 nucleotides: TGCAGTGCTAGGTATTCCTACGAGCAGTACTTC. It is translated as CSARYSYEQYF.